This T cell receptor beta chain derives from a study of blood T cell repertoires in COVID-19. Whole-study context: Nucleic acid was either cDNA or gDNA, and it came from T cells, B-cell-depleted T cells, or PBMCs.

About this clone itself: Other nucleotide sequences in the sample specify the same CDR3.

Original analysis: Amplification of reference gene primers was used by the study to estimate nucleated cell counts. TCRdb's table, derived via immunoSEQ multiplex PCR, lists solely in-frame clones and lacks some. That table furnishes V, J and clone size, whereas the DNA furnished D and trimming. The data contain around 230,000 clones, about 83% of them singletons. The germline gives CDR1 SGHVS, CDR2 FQNEAQ. CDR3 length equals 15 residues. Losses at the gene ends were 1 base for V and 7 bases for J; bases not matched to a gene: 5. The specimen was peripheral blood. This rearrangement joins TRBV7-8 to TRBJ2-1, with 9 bases fitting TRBD2. This clonotype was sampled from a woman in her thirties or forties with active or convalescent COVID-19. The CDR3 sequence: CASSLVRLAGNEQFF. Written as DNA, the CDR3 is TGTGCCAGCAGCTTAGTAAGGCTAGCGGGGAATGAGCAGTTCTTC. Combining the CDR3 with reference TRBV7-8 and TRBJ2-1 gives the whole variable domain GAGVSQSPRYKVAKRGQDVALRCDPISGHVSLFWYQQALGQGPEFLTYFQNEAQLDKSGLPSDRFFAERPEGSVSTLKIQRTQQEDSAVYLCASSLVRLAGNEQFFGPGTRLTVL.